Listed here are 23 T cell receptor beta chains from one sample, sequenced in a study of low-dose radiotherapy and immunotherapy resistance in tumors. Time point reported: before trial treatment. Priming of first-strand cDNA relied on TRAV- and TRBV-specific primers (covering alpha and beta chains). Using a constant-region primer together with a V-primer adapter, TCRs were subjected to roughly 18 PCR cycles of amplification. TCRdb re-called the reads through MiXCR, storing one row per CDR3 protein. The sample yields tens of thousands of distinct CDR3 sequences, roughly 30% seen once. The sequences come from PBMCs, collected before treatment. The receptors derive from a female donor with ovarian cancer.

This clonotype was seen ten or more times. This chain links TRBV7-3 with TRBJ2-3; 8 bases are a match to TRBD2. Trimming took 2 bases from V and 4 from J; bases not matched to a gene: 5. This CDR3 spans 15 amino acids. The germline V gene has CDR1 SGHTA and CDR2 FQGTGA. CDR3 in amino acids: CASSLGGRGADTQYF. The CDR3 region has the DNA TGTGCCAGCAGCTTAGGTGGGCGGGGGGCAGATACGCAGTATTTT.

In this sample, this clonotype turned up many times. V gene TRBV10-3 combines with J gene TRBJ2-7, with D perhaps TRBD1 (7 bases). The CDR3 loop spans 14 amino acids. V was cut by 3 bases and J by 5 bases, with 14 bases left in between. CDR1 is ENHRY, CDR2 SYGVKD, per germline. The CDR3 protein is CAISDFRRGDEQYF. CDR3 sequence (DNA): TGTGCCATCAGTGATTTCCGCAGGGGGGACGAGCAGTACTTC.

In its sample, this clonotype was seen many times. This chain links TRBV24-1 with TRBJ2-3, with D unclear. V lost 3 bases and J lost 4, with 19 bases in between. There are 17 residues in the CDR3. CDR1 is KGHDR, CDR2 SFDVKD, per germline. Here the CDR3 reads CATSDPPGPEAADTQYF. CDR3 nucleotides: TGTGCCACCAGTGATCCACCGGGCCCAGAGGCGGCAGATACGCAGTATTTT.

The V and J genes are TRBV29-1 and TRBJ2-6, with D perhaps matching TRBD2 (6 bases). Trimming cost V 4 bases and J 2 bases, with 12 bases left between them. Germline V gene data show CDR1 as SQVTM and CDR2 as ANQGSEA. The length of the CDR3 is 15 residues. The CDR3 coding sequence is TGCAGCGTTGTAGCGGCAACCCCTGGGGCCAACGTCCTGACTTTC. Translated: CSVVAATPGANVLTF.

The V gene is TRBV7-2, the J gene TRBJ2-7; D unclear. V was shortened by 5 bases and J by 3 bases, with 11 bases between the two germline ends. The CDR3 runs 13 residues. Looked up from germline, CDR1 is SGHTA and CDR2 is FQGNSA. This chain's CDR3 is CASSKGGLYEQYF. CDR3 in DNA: TGTGCCAGCAGCAAGGGTGGCCTCTACGAGCAGTACTTC.

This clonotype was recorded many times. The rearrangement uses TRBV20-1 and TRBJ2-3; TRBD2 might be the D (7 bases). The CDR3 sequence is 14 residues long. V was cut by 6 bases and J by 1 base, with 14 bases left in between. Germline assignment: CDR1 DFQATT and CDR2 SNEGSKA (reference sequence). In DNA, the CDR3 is TGCAGTGCCATGGGGGGGCTGGGCACAGATACGCAGTATTTT. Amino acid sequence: CSAMGGLGTDTQYF.

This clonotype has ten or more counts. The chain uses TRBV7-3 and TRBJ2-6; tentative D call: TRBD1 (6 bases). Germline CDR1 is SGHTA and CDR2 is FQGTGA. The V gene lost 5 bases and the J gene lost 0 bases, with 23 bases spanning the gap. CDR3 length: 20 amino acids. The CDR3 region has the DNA TGTGCCAGCAGCGCCCGAACCAGGGACACGAAAAGCTCTGGGGCCAACGTCCTGACTTTC. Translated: CASSARTRDTKSSGANVLTF.

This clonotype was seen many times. The CDR3 protein is CASSSPTGTGYTF. DNA of the CDR3: TGTGCCAGCAGCTCTCCAACAGGGACCGGCTACACCTTC. This chain connects TRBV7-2 to TRBJ1-2; a possible D gene is TRBD1 (6 bases). CDR1 is SGHTA and CDR2 is FQGNSA in the germline V gene. V was cut by 4 bases and J by 8 bases, with 14 bases left in between. CDR3 size: 13 residues.

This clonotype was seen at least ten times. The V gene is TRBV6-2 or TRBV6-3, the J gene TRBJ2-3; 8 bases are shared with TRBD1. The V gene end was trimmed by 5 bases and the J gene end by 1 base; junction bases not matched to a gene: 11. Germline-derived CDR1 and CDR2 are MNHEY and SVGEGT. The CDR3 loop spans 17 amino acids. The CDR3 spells CASSATGTGSRTDTQYF. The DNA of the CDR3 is TGTGCCAGCAGTGCGACCGGGACAGGTTCTCGCACAGATACGCAGTATTTT.

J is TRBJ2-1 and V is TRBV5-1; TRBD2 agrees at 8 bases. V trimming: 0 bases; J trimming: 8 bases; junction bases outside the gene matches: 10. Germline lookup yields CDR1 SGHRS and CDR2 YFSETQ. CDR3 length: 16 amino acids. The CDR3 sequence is CASSLGGMRGDDEQFF. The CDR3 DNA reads TGCGCCAGCAGCTTGGGGGGGATGCGGGGGGACGATGAGCAGTTCTTC.

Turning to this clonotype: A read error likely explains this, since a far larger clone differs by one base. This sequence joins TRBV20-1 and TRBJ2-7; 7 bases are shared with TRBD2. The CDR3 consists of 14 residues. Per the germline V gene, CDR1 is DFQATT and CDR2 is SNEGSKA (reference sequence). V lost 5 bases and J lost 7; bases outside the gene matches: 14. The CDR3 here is CSAYRDYPNNEQYF. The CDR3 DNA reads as TGCAGTGCTTACCGGGACTACCCGAACAATGAGCAGTACTTC.

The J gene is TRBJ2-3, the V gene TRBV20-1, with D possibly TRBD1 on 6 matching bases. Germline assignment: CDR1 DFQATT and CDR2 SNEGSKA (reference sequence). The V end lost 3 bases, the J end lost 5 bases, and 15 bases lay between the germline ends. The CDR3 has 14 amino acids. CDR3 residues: CSASYREYGDTQYF. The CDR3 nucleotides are TGCAGTGCTAGTTACAGGGAGTATGGAGATACGCAGTATTTT.

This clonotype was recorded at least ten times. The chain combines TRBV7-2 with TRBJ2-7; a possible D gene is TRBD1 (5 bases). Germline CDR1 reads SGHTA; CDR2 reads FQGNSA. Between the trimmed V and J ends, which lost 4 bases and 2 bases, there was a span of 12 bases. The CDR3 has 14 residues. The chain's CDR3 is CASSSQGPTYEQYF. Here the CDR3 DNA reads TGTGCCAGCAGCTCCCAGGGCCCAACCTACGAGCAGTACTTC.

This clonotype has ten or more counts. CDR3 DNA: TGTGCCAGCAGTTACCGCAGACAGTCGACAGATACGCAGTATTTT. Amino acid sequence: CASSYRRQSTDTQYF. The chain links TRBV6-8 to TRBJ2-3; perhaps TRBD1 as D (5 bases). The ends were cut back, 2 bases at V and 3 bases at J, with 12 bases in the middle. From germline, CDR1 is MNHGY and CDR2 SAAAGT. This CDR3 has 15 residues.

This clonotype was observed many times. The CDR3 spells CASSQPAIAGNTIYF. The CDR3, as DNA: TGTGCCAGCAGCCAGCCGGCGATAGCTGGAAACACCATATATTTT. V and J are TRBV3-1 and TRBJ1-3; D is undetermined. CDR1 and CDR2 from the germline V gene are LGHDT and YNNKEL (reference sequence). V lost 3 bases and J lost 2, with 11 bases in between. This CDR3 is 15 amino acids long.

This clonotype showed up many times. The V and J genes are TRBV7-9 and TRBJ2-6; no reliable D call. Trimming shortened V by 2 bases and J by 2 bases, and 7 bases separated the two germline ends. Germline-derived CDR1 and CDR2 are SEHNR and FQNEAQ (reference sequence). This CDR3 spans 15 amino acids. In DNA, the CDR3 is TGTGCCAGCAGCTTATCGGCACCTGGGGCCAACGTCCTGACTTTC. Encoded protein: CASSLSAPGANVLTF.

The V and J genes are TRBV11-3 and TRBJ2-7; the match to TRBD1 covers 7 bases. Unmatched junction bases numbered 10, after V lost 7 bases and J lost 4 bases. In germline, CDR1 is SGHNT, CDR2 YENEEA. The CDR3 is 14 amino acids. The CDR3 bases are TGTGCCAGCATCCGGGACAGAGAGTTTTACGAGCAGTACTTC. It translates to CASIRDREFYEQYF.

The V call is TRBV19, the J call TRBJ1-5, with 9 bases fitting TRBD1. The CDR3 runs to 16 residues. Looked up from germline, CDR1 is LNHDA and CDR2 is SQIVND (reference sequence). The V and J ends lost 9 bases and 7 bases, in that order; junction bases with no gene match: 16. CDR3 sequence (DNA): TGTGCCAGCCGATCGGGCGACAGGGGGGGCGGCCAGCCCCAGCATTTT. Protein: CASRSGDRGGGQPQHF.

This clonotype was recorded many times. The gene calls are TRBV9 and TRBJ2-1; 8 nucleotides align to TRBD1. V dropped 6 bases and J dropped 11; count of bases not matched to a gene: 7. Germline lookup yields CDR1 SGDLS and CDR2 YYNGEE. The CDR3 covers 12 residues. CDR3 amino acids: CASNLDRGKQFF. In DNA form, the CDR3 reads TGTGCCAGCAACTTAGACAGGGGAAAGCAGTTCTTC.

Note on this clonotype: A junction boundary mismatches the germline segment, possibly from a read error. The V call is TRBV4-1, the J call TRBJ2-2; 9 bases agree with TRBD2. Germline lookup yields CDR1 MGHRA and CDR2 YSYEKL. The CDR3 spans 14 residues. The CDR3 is CASSQSSGAGELFF. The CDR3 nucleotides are TGTGCCAGCAGCCAGTCTAGCGGGGCCGGGGAGCTGTTTTTT.

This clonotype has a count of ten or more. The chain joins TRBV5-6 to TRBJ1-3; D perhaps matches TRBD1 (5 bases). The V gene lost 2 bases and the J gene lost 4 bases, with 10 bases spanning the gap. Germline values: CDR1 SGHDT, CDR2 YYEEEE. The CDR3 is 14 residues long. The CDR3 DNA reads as TGTGCCAGCAGCTTAAGGGGATCCGGAAACACCATATATTTT. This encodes CASSLRGSGNTIYF. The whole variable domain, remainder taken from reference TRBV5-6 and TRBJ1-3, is DAGVTQSPTHLIKTRGQQVTLRCSPKSGHDTVSWYQQALGQGPQFIFQYYEEEERQRGNFPDRFSGHQFPNYSSELNVNALLLGDSALYLCASSLRGSGNTIYFGEGSWLTVV.

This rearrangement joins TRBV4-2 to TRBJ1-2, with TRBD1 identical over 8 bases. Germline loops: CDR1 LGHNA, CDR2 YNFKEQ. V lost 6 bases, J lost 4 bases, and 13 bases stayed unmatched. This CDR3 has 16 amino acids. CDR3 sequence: CASSPLRQGAGYGYTF. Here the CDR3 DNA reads TGTGCCAGCAGTCCTCTTCGTCAGGGGGCAGGCTATGGCTACACCTTC.

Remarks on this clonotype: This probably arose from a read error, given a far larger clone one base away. The CDR3 DNA follows: TGTGCCAGCAGCTTGGCGGGGCGGGCCGGCACAGATACGCAGTATTTT. As protein: CASSLAGRAGTDTQYF. The chain employs TRBV5-4 and TRBJ2-3, with D perhaps matching TRBD1 or TRBD2 (5 bases each). The CDR3 is 16 residues long. Deletions cut 0 bases from V and 1 base from J, with 12 bases between. The V gene's germline CDR1 is SGHNT and CDR2 YYREEE (reference sequence).